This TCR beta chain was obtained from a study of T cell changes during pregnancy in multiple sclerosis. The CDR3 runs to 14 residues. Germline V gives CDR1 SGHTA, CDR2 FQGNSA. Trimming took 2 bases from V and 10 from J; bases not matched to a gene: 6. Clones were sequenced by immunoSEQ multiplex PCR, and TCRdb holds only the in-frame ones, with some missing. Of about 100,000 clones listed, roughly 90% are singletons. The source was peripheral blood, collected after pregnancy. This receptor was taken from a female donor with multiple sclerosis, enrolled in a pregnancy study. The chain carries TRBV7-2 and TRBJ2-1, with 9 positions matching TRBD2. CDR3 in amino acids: CASSLRGGRGEQFF. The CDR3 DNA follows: TGTGCCAGCAGCTTAAGGGGCGGGAGGGGGGAGCAGTTCTTC. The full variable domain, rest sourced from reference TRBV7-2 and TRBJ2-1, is GAGVSQSPSNKVTEKGKDVELRCDPISGHTALYWYRQSLGQGLEFLIYFQGNSAPDKSGLPSDRFSAERTGGSVSTLTIQRTQQEDSAVYLCASSLRGGRGEQFFGPGTRLTVL.